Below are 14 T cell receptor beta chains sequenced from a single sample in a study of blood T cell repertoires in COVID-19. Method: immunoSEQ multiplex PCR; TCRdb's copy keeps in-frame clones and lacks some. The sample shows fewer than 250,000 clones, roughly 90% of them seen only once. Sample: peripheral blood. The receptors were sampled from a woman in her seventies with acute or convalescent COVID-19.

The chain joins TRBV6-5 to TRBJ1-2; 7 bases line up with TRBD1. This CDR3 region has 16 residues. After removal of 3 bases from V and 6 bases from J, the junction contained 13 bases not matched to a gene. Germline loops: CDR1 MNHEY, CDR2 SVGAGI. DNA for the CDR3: TGTGCCAGCAGTTATTCCCCTCCCTCCAGGGGGGATGGCTACACCTTC. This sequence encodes CASSYSPPSRGDGYTF.

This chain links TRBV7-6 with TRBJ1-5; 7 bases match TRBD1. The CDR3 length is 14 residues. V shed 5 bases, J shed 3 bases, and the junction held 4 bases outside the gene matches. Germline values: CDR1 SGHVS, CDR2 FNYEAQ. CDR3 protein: CASSMGQLNQPQHF. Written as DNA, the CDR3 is TGTGCCAGCAGCATGGGACAGCTCAATCAGCCCCAGCATTTT. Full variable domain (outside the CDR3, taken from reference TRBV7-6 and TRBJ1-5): GAGVSQSPRYKVTKRGQDVALRCDPISGHVSLYWYRQALGQGPEFLTYFNYEAQQDKSGLPNDRFSAERPEGSISTLTIQRTEQRDSAMYRCASSMGQLNQPQHFGDGTRLSIL.

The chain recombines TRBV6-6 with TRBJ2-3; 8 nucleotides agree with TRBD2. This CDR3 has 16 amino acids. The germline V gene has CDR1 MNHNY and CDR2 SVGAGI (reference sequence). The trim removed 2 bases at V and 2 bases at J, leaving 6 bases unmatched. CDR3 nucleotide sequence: TGTGCCAGCAGTTACGGTAGCGGGGCGATCACAGATACGCAGTATTTT. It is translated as CASSYGSGAITDTQYF.

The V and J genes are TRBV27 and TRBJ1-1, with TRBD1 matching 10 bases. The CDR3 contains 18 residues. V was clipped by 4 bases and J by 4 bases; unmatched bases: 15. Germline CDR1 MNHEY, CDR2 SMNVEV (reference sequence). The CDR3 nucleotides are TGTGCCAGCAGTTCTGGAGGTAGAAGACAGGGGGCGTTCACTGAAGCTTTCTTT. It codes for CASSSGGRRQGAFTEAFF.

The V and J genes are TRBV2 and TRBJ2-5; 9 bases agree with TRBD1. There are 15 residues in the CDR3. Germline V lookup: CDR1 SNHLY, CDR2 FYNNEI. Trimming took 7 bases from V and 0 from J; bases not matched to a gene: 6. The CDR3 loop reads CASTGQGLHQETQYF. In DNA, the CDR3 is TGTGCCAGCACCGGACAGGGGCTCCACCAAGAGACCCAGTACTTC.

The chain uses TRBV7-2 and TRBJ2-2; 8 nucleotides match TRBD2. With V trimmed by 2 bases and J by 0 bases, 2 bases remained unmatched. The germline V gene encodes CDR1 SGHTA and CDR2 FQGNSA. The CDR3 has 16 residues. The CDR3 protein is CASSLFGRANTGELFF. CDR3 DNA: TGTGCCAGCAGCTTATTCGGGAGGGCGAACACCGGGGAGCTGTTTTTT.

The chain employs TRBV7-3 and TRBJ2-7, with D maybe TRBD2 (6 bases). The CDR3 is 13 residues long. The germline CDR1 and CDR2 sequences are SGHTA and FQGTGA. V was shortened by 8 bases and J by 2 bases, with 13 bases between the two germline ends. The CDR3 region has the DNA TGTGCCAGCGCCCGCGCGGGACCCTACGAGCAGTACTTC. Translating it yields CASARAGPYEQYF.

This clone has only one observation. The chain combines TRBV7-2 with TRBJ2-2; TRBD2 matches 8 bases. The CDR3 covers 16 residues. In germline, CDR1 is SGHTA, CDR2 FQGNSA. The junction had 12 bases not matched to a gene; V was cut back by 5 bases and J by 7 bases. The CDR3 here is CASSQRRSGSLGELFF. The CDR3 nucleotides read TGTGCCAGCAGCCAGAGGAGGAGCGGGAGCCTCGGGGAGCTGTTTTTT.

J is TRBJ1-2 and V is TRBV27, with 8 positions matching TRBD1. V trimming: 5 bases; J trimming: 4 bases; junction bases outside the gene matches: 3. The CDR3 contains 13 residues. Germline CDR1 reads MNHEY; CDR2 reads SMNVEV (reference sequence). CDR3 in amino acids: CASSPTGGYGYTF. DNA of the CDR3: TGTGCCAGCAGTCCAACAGGGGGCTATGGCTACACCTTC.

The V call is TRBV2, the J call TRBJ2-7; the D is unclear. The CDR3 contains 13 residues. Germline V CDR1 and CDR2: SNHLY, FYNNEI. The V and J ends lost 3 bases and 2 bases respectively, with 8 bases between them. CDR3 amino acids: CASSEARTYEQYF. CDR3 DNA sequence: TGTGCCAGCAGTGAGGCGCGGACCTACGAGCAGTACTTC.

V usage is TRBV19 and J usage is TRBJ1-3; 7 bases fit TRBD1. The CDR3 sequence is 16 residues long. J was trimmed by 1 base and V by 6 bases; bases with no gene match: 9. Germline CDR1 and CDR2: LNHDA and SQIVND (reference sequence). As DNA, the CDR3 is TGTGCCAGTAGCCCACAGGGGTCCTGGTCTGGAAACACCATATATTTT. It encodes CASSPQGSWSGNTIYF.

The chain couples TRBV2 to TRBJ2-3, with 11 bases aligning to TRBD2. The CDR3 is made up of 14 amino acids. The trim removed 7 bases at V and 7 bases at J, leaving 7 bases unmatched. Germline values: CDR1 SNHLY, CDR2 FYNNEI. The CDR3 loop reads CASILAGGTNTQYF. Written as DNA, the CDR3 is TGTGCCAGCATCCTAGCGGGGGGTACGAATACGCAGTATTTT.

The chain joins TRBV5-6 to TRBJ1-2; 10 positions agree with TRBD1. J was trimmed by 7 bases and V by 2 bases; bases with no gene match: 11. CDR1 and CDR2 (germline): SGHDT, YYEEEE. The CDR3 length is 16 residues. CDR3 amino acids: CASSLASGTGESGYTF. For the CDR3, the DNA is TGTGCCAGCAGCTTAGCGTCCGGGACAGGGGAGAGTGGCTACACCTTC.

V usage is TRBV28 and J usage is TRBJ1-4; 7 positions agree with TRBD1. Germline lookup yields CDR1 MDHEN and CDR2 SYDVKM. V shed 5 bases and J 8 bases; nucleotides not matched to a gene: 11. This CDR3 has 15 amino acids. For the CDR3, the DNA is TGTGCCAGCAGTCGGAGGCAGACACAGGGGGAAAAACTGTTTTTT. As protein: CASSRRQTQGEKLFF.